These 20 T cell receptor beta chains came from one sample sequenced in a study of Graves' ophthalmopathy and Graves' hyperthyroidism. Amplification of the TCR beta CDR3 regions used RNA transcripts (as template). Amplification began with first-round RT-PCR using HTBI primers, then second-round multiplex PCR was performed. Using its own MiXCR run on the multiplex PCR reads, TCRdb lists one record per CDR3 protein. The repertoire consists of almost 750,000 distinct CDR3 sequences, with roughly 40% occurring once and the leading ten covering roughly 45%. Sequencing input: peripheral blood. These receptor sequences come from an adult man with Graves' ophthalmopathy.

This clonotype has a handful of counts. The chain couples TRBV20-1 to TRBJ1-6; D unclear. The CDR3 consists of 15 residues. CDR1 is DFQATT and CDR2 is SNEGSKA in the germline V gene (reference sequence). Trimming took 3 bases from V and 0 from J, leaving 9 bases between them. CDR3 loop: CSARPGSSYNSPLHF. The CDR3 region has the DNA TGCAGTGCTAGGCCGGGGAGCTCCTATAATTCACCCCTCCACTTT.

This clonotype occurred a few times. The chain joins TRBV20-1 to TRBJ2-5; D is possibly TRBD1 (5 bases). Deletions cut 7 bases from V and 5 bases from J, with 14 bases between. The CDR3 runs 12 residues. Germline V gene data show CDR1 as DFQATT and CDR2 as SNEGSKA (reference sequence). DNA of the CDR3: TGCAGTGGTCAACAGGCTCAGGAGACCCAGTACTTC. Its translation: CSGQQAQETQYF.

The V and J genes are TRBV29-1 and TRBJ2-3; tentative D call: TRBD1 (5 bases). V was cut by 4 bases and J by 0 bases, with 11 bases left in between. Germline CDR1 SQVTM, CDR2 ANQGSEA. CDR3 length: 14 residues. Here the CDR3 DNA reads TGCAGCGTTGCCCCAGGGATGAGCACAGATACGCAGTATTTT. Protein sequence: CSVAPGMSTDTQYF.

This sequence joins TRBV5-5 and TRBJ1-2; possibly TRBD1 for D (6 bases). Germline CDR1 and CDR2: SGHKS and YYEKEE (reference sequence). CDR3 size: 16 residues. With 5 bases removed from V and 4 bases from J, the gap between germline ends came to 21 bases. CDR3 nucleotides: TGTGCCAGCAGATCGTGGGCGAGGGCGACAGGCTATGGCTACACCTTC. Translating it yields CASRSWARATGYGYTF.

This clonotype was recorded only once. The V and J genes are TRBV2 and TRBJ2-3; perhaps TRBD1 as D (5 bases). The CDR3 is made up of 15 amino acids. Germline V gene lookup returns CDR1 SNHLY and CDR2 FYNNEI. Trimming stripped 1 base from V and 3 bases from J, with 11 bases between. The CDR3 nucleotides read TGTGCCAGCAGTGAAGACCAGGGATGGACAGATACGCAGTATTTT. Its translation is CASSEDQGWTDTQYF.

This clonotype was found many times. The rearrangement uses TRBV5-8 and TRBJ1-2; D ambiguous. The CDR3 covers 14 residues. Germline assignment: CDR1 SGHTS and CDR2 YDEGEE. Trimming removed 4 bases from V and 3 bases from J, with 13 bases in between. CDR3 DNA sequence: TGTGCCAGCAGCCTCCGGACGCGGTACTATGGCTACACCTTC. Translating it yields CASSLRTRYYGYTF.

The genes are TRBV7-3 and TRBJ1-1; 8 bases map to TRBD1. V trimming: 1 base; J trimming: 5 bases; junction bases outside the gene matches: 6. CDR3 length: 15 amino acids. The germline V gene encodes CDR1 SGHTA and CDR2 FQGTGA. This CDR3 reads CASSLMSQGGTEAFF. As DNA, the CDR3 is TGTGCCAGCAGCTTAATGTCACAGGGGGGGACTGAAGCTTTCTTT.

This clonotype was found many times. The chain is built from TRBV15 and TRBJ2-7; possible D gene TRBD2, 6 bases. The ends were cut back, 5 bases at V and 2 bases at J, with 16 bases in the middle. This CDR3 is built from 15 residues. Germline CDR1 is LNHNV and CDR2 is YYDKDF (reference sequence). CDR3 coding DNA: TGTGCCACCAGCTTAGGGCGGGACTCCACCTACGAGCAGTACTTC. Amino acids: CATSLGRDSTYEQYF.

This clonotype was recorded once. The chain uses TRBV10-3 and TRBJ1-2, with D possibly being TRBD1 (5 bases). Germline V gene lookup returns CDR1 ENHRY and CDR2 SYGVKD. V was trimmed by 10 bases and J by 0 bases, leaving 15 bases between them. The CDR3 runs to 14 residues. DNA of the CDR3: TGTGCCAGCGGTCCAGGGCCCCCTAACTATGGCTACACCTTC. Its protein product is CASGPGPPNYGYTF.

This clonotype has a handful of counts. The chain couples TRBV7-2 to TRBJ2-7, with D possibly called TRBD1 or TRBD2 (7 bases each). This CDR3 spans 16 amino acids. V shed 6 bases and J shed 2 bases, with 20 bases lying between them. The germline V gene has CDR1 SGHTA and CDR2 FQGNSA. CDR3 sequence: CASSQPRGRGTYEQYF. The CDR3 coding sequence is TGTGCCAGCAGTCAACCCAGGGGGAGGGGGACCTACGAGCAGTACTTC.

The gene calls are TRBV11-2 and TRBJ2-7; a possible D gene is TRBD1 (5 bases). The V gene's germline CDR1 is SGHAT and CDR2 FQNNGV. V was clipped by 6 bases and J by 5 bases, with 14 bases between them. This CDR3 spans 13 amino acids. The CDR3 coding sequence is TGTGCCAGCAGTCGTGGGGCCTTGGACGAGCAGTACTTC. It encodes CASSRGALDEQYF.

The rearrangement uses TRBV7-9 and TRBJ2-7, with 10 bases identical to TRBD1. This CDR3 comprises 14 residues. After removal of 6 bases from V and 6 bases from J, the junction contained 8 bases not matched to a gene. CDR1 is SEHNR, CDR2 FQNEAQ, per germline (reference sequence). In DNA form, the CDR3 reads TGTGCCAGCAGTCGTGGACAGGGGGGACTCGAGCAGTACTTC. It specifies CASSRGQGGLEQYF.

The rearrangement links TRBV19 to TRBJ1-2, with D possibly TRBD1 on 6 matching bases. V was cut by 6 bases and J by 3 bases, with 14 bases left in between. This CDR3 has 14 residues. CDR1 and CDR2 from the germline V gene are LNHDA and SQIVND (reference sequence). CDR3 DNA sequence: TGTGCCAGTAGCCTTGACAGGACCTACTATGGCTACACCTTC. Amino acid sequence: CASSLDRTYYGYTF.

This clonotype was seen a few times. This chain connects TRBV15 to TRBJ2-5; 8 bases align to TRBD1. Germline CDR1 LNHNV, CDR2 YYDKDF (reference sequence). Germline trimming cut 3 bases from V and 1 base from J; bases unmatched to any gene: 4. The CDR3 has 15 residues. For the CDR3, the DNA is TGTGCCACCAGCAGGCGGACAGGGTCCCAAGAGACCCAGTACTTC. It codes for CATSRRTGSQETQYF.

This clonotype was found a few times. This rearrangement joins TRBV6-2 or TRBV6-3 to TRBJ2-2, with unresolved D. V lost 3 bases to trimming and J lost 1 base, with 6 bases between them. Germline CDR1 is MNHEY and CDR2 is SVGEGT. CDR3 length: 14 residues. This chain's CDR3 is CASSYRRNTGELFF. The CDR3 nucleotides read TGTGCCAGCAGTTATCGACGGAACACCGGGGAGCTGTTTTTT.

With regard to this clonotype: Being one base from a much bigger clone, this may be a read error. The rearrangement links TRBV10-2 to TRBJ2-5; 8 bases match TRBD2. The CDR3 spans 14 residues. Germline V gene sequence: CDR1 WSHSY, CDR2 SAAADI. DNA for the CDR3: TGCGCCAGCCCCGGGGGGGGATGCCAAGAGACCCAGCACTTC. Its protein is CASPGGGCQETQHF.

The V call is TRBV7-9, the J call TRBJ1-3; D gene unclear. The V end was cut by 1 base, the J end by 8 bases, with 3 bases between. The CDR3 runs 11 residues. Germline V lookup: CDR1 SEHNR, CDR2 FQNEAQ (reference sequence). CDR3 DNA: TGTGCCAGCAGCTTAGGAGACACCATATATTTT. Translated: CASSLGDTIYF.

The chain joins TRBV5-6 to TRBJ2-7, with 9 bases fitting TRBD1. Germline values: CDR1 SGHDT, CDR2 YYEEEE. The CDR3 length is 16 residues. V lost 4 bases, J lost 2 bases, and 10 bases stayed unmatched. CDR3 sequence: CASSPSPGQGPYEQYV. CDR3 nucleotide sequence: TGTGCCAGCAGCCCCTCGCCGGGACAGGGCCCCTACGAGCAGTACGTC.

Details on this clonotype: A junction end diverges from the germline sequence, so it may reflect a read error. V and J are TRBV7-2 and TRBJ2-7; 12 bases are a match to TRBD2. The CDR3 sequence is 19 residues long. CDR1 and CDR2 (germline): SGHTA, FQGNSA. As DNA, the CDR3 is TGCGCCAGCAGCCACCGGACAGGGGGGACTAGCGGGTTTTCCTACGAGCAGTACTTC. Protein sequence: CASSHRTGGTSGFSYEQYF.

This clonotype has just a few counts. This sequence joins TRBV20-1 and TRBJ1-3, with TRBD1 matching over 9 bases. The germline V gene encodes CDR1 DFQATT and CDR2 SNEGSKA (reference sequence). Trimming removed 2 bases from V and 0 bases from J; junction bases left unmatched: 2. The CDR3 extends over 15 amino acids. CDR3 DNA: TGCAGTGCTAGACCGGGACAGGGCTCTGGAAACACCATATATTTT. Amino acid sequence: CSARPGQGSGNTIYF.